The clone carrying this TCR beta chain showed up just once. The repertoire was sequenced with immunoSEQ multiplex PCR; TCRdb's copy has only in-frame clones and lacks some. In the table there are some 150,000 clones, 91% of which are singletons. This sample is part of a study of control samples from healthy donors and cancer patients. V was cut by 0 bases and J by 2 bases, with 8 bases left in between. This CDR3 spans 15 amino acids. Germline CDR1 reads LNHDA; CDR2 reads SQIVND (reference sequence). The receptor comes from a woman in her 30s in good health. The sequenced material came from blood. The genes are TRBV19 and TRBJ1-5; no reliable D call. This CDR3 reads CASSIDLAGNQPQHF. CDR3 bases: TGTGCCAGTAGTATAGATCTGGCAGGCAATCAGCCCCAGCATTTT.